This TCR beta chain was obtained from a study of blood T cells in healthy people across ages. The authors ran a second PCR of 7 to 11 cycles using a sample-barcoded 5' primer and a J-beta primer mix. A minimum of 2.5 million CDR3-containing paired-end reads was obtained for each sample. TCRdb re-derived calls from the 5' RACE reads in MiXCR, one entry per CDR3 protein. The table shows about a million distinct CDR3 sequences, with around two fifths occurring only once. Donors were systemically healthy Caucasian individuals from Russia aged about 6 to 90 years. Peripheral blood from each donor was collected in a volume of 9.5 to 10 milliliters. Every sample had a minimum of 6 million PBMCs isolated. Many counts were recorded for this clonotype. Trimming removed 2 bases at V and 3 bases at J, with 9 bases between. The CDR3 extends over 14 amino acids. The V gene's germline CDR1 is LGHNA and CDR2 YSLEER.

This TCR derives from a man younger than 30 in good health. Input material: blood. The chain couples TRBV4-3 to TRBJ2-3, with D unclear. In DNA form, the CDR3 reads TGCGCCAGCAGCCAACTTGCAGGTACAGATACGCAGTATTTT. Amino acids: CASSQLAGTDTQYF.